Listed below are T cell receptor beta chains from one sample, sequenced in a study of STAT5B mutations in CD4+ large granular lymphocyte leukemia. Sequencing used immunoSEQ multiplex PCR; TCRdb keeps in-frame clones, though not all of them. The sample gives about 30,000 clones, around 82% of which show up once; roughly 2% is in the top ten. Sequenced sample: CD4+ T cells from blood buffy coats. The receptors originated from a human donor in good health. CDR3s include the opening cysteine and the closing phenylalanine or tryptophan. A D gene is named only where the DNA matches it firmly. Some rows have no size entry. The others give once, few or many, or a class for an expanded clone.

clone size	V gene	J gene	D gene	CDR3 protein	CDR3 DNA
.	TRBV19	TRBJ2-7	.	CASSIGRGMYEQYF	TGTGCCAGTAGTATCGGGAGAGGCATGTACGAGCAGTACTTC
.	TRBV7-9	TRBJ1-5	.	CASSLKTSVVEPQHF	TGTGCCAGCAGCTTAAAGACTTCAGTCGTGGAGCCCCAGCATTTT
.	TRBV6-6	TRBJ1-1	.	CASSTLRGGMAEAFF	TGTGCCAGCTCCACACTTCGGGGGGGAATGGCTGAAGCTTTCTTT
.	TRBV30	TRBJ2-1	.	CAWSQTYNEQFF	TGTGCCTGGAGTCAGACCTACAATGAGCAGTTCTTC
.	TRBV5-4	TRBJ2-5	.	CASSRIGEETQYF	TGTGCCAGCAGCCGGATAGGGGAAGAGACCCAGTACTTC
.	TRBV28	TRBJ1-2	.	CASSSPGRNYGYTF	TGTGCCAGCAGTTCCCCGGGCCGTAACTATGGCTACACCTTC
.	TRBV12-5	TRBJ2-2	.	CASGLPKSLAAGELFF	TGTGCTAGTGGTTTGCCAAAATCACTAGCCGCCGGGGAGCTGTTTTTT
.	TRBV7-2	TRBJ2-1	.	CASSFVGLSPGEFF	TGTGCCAGCAGCTTTGTCGGTCTATCCCCAGGAGAGTTCTTC
.	TRBV6-1	TRBJ2-7	.	CASSLQGHSYEQYF	TGTGCCAGCAGCCTACAGGGACACTCCTACGAGCAGTACTTC
once	TRBV5-6	TRBJ2-3	TRBD1	CASSYRQGARTDTQYF	TGTGCCAGCAGCTATAGACAGGGGGCTCGCACAGATACGCAGTATTTT
.	TRBV12-2	TRBJ2-4	.	CASRLVGLCNIQYF	TGTGCAAGTCGCTTAGTGGGTTTATGTAACATTCAGTACTTC
.	TRBV10-1	TRBJ1-5	TRBD1	CASSKTGGSQPQHF	TGCGCCAGCAGTAAGACAGGGGGCAGCCAGCCCCAGCATTTT
.	TRBV15	TRBJ1-1	.	CATSRDANTEAFF	TGTGCCACCAGCAGAGACGCCAACACTGAAGCTTTCTTT
.	TRBV7-2	TRBJ2-1	TRBD2	CASSYLTSGSREQFF	TGTGCCAGCAGCTACCTCACTAGCGGGAGTCGTGAGCAGTTCTTC
.	TRBV28	TRBJ1-1	TRBD1	CASSLGQGRGYTEAFF	TGTGCCAGCAGTTTGGGACAGGGCAGGGGGTACACTGAAGCTTTCTTT
.	TRBV10-3	TRBJ2-3	.	CAISESGVRTDTQYF	TGTGCCATCAGTGAGTCGGGGGTTCGCACAGATACGCAGTATTTT
.	TRBV19	TRBJ2-3	TRBD2	CASSIVWTSGRGRTDTQYF	TGTGCCAGTAGTATAGTCTGGACTAGCGGGAGGGGACGCACAGATACGCAGTATTTT
.	TRBV10-1	TRBJ1-2	.	CASILDTLLDYGYTF	TGCGCCAGCATCTTGGACACCCTGTTGGACTATGGCTACACCTTC
.	TRBV29-1	TRBJ2-3	TRBD2	CSVEDNGGASGGLRADTQYF	TGCAGCGTTGAAGATAACGGGGGGGCTAGCGGGGGCCTTAGAGCAGATACGCAGTATTTT
.	TRBV18	TRBJ2-5	.	CASSLGLGVQETQYF	TGTGCCAGCTCACTTGGGTTGGGAGTCCAAGAGACCCAGTACTTC
once	TRBV15	TRBJ1-2	.	CATSSPDSYGYTF	TGTGCCACCAGCTCCCCAGACTCCTATGGCTACACCTTC
few	TRBV5-6	TRBJ2-5	.	CASTEWGTQETQYF	TGTGCCAGCACCGAGTGGGGGACCCAAGAGACCCAGTACTTC
.	TRBV5-4	TRBJ2-7	.	CASSRRDPSYEQYF	TGTGCCAGCAGTCGTAGAGACCCCTCCTACGAGCAGTACTTC
.	TRBV2	TRBJ2-5	.	CASNGGRLETQYF	TGTGCCAGCAACGGGGGGCGCCTAGAGACCCAGTACTTC
.	TRBV4-2	TRBJ2-5	TRBD2	CASSQDRASGGAGETQYF	TGTGCCAGCAGCCAAGATCGGGCGAGCGGGGGGGCGGGAGAGACCCAGTACTTC
.	TRBV5-6	TRBJ1-2	.	CASSLFGGGNYGYTF	TGTGCCAGCAGCTTGTTCGGGGGTGGGAACTATGGCTACACCTTC
.	TRBV6-5	TRBJ2-7	.	CASSYRDTLYEQYF	TGTGCCAGCAGTTACCGGGACACCCTCTACGAGCAGTACTTC
.	TRBV7-9	TRBJ2-7	.	CASSLPAGGYEQYF	TGTGCCAGCAGCTTACCTGCAGGCGGATACGAGCAGTACTTC
.	TRBV10-3	TRBJ2-1	.	CAIRPGPSVDEQFF	TGTGCCATCAGACCGGGACCTAGCGTGGATGAGCAGTTCTTC
.	TRBV6-5	TRBJ2-2	TRBD1	CASSPTGFIGELFF	TGTGCCAGCAGTCCGACAGGGTTTATAGGGGAGCTGTTTTTT
.	TRBV18	TRBJ1-2	.	CASSLSGEIYGYTF	TGTGCCAGCTCCTTGAGTGGGGAGATCTATGGCTACACCTTC
.	TRBV2	TRBJ2-1	.	CASSEVGYNEQFF	TGTGCCAGCAGTGAAGTTGGTTACAATGAGCAGTTCTTC
.	TRBV4-3	TRBJ1-5	.	CASSQDGGGNQPQHF	TGCGCCAGCAGCCAAGACGGTGGTGGCAATCAGCCCCAGCATTTT
once	TRBV7-9	TRBJ2-5	.	CASSYNRETQYF	TGTGCCAGCAGCTATAATCGGGAGACCCAGTACTTC
.	TRBV9	TRBJ2-3	.	CASSVEARSWGTDTQYF	TGTGCCAGCAGCGTAGAAGCGCGATCCTGGGGCACAGATACGCAGTATTTT
.	TRBV6-5	TRBJ2-1	.	CASRADSYNEQFF	TGTGCCAGCAGAGCGGACAGCTACAATGAGCAGTTCTTC
.	TRBV19	TRBJ1-2	.	CASRGVGRYGYTF	TGTGCCAGCCGGGGGGTGGGTCGGTATGGCTACACCTTC
.	TRBV6-6	TRBJ2-7	.	CASSYPTGRSYEQYF	TGTGCCAGCAGTTACCCAACCGGGCGATCCTACGAGCAGTACTTC
.	TRBV4-3	TRBJ1-2	.	CASSQGEGGAGYGYTF	TGCGCCAGCAGCCAAGGGGAGGGGGGGGCCGGCTATGGCTACACCTTC
.	TRBV4-3	TRBJ1-2	.	CASSQDLVQRIGYGYTF	TGCGCCAGCAGCCAAGATTTGGTACAGAGGATAGGATATGGCTACACCTTC
.	TRBV29-1	TRBJ2-7	TRBD2	CSVGLAGSYEQYF	TGCAGCGTTGGACTAGCGGGATCCTACGAGCAGTACTTC
once	TRBV2	TRBJ2-3	TRBD2	CASSLAGGSTDTQYF	TGTGCCAGCAGTTTAGCGGGAGGAAGCACAGATACGCAGTATTTT
few	TRBV28	TRBJ2-4	TRBD2	CASSWGRAVDIQYF	TGTGCCAGCAGTTGGGGGAGGGCCGTGGACATTCAGTACTTC
once	TRBV27	TRBJ1-5	TRBD1	CASSYRGGNQPQHF	TGTGCCAGCAGCTACAGGGGTGGCAATCAGCCCCAGCATTTT
few	TRBV10-3	TRBJ1-6	TRBD1	CAIGQGAMNSPLHF	TGTGCCATTGGACAGGGGGCTATGAATTCACCCCTCCACTTT
.	TRBV5-1	TRBJ2-7	.	CASSYENRALEQYF	TGCGCCAGCAGCTACGAAAACAGGGCGTTGGAGCAGTACTTC
few	TRBV4-3	TRBJ1-6	.	CASSTGPTGTLHF	TGCGCCAGCAGCACGGGACCGACGGGGACCCTCCACTTT
.	TRBV30	TRBJ1-5	.	CAWSEAGQQPQHF	TGTGCCTGGAGTGAGGCAGGGCAGCAGCCCCAGCATTTT
.	TRBV7-2	TRBJ2-7	.	CASSLQGGNEQYF	TGTGCCAGCAGCTTACAGGGGGGCAACGAGCAGTACTTC
.	TRBV7-8	TRBJ2-3	TRBD2	CASSLRLAGGPTDTQYF	TGTGCCAGCAGCCTCCGACTAGCGGGGGGACCCACAGATACGCAGTATTTT
.	TRBV7-2	TRBJ1-4	.	CASSLEGNEKLFF	TGTGCCAGCAGCTTAGAAGGGAATGAAAAACTGTTTTTT
.	TRBV2	TRBJ2-1	TRBD2	CASIPTSGGVYEQFF	TGTGCCAGCATCCCCACTAGCGGGGGGGTGTATGAGCAGTTCTTC
.	TRBV14	TRBJ1-6	TRBD1	CASSLPTGGNSPLHF	TGTGCCAGCAGCCTCCCGACAGGGGGCAATTCACCCCTCCACTTT
few	TRBV2	TRBJ2-5	TRBD2	CASRRDLAGGREVQYF	TGTGCCAGCAGGAGAGATCTGGCGGGAGGAAGGGAGGTCCAGTACTTC
few	TRBV7-8	TRBJ2-5	.	CASSLALGTQYF	TGTGCCAGCAGCTTAGCCTTGGGGACCCAGTACTTC
once	TRBV28	TRBJ2-3	TRBD2	CASSSPRRGRVTDTQYF	TGTGCCAGCAGTTCCCCTAGGCGCGGGAGAGTCACAGATACGCAGTATTTT
.	TRBV11-2	TRBJ2-5	TRBD2	CASSPGLAGGRETQYF	TGTGCCAGCAGCCCGGGACTAGCGGGGGGGCGTGAGACCCAGTACTTC
.	TRBV6-1	TRBJ2-5	.	CASSEATRVQETQYF	TGTGCCAGCAGTGAAGCGACCAGGGTCCAAGAGACCCAGTACTTC
.	TRBV4-1	TRBJ2-1	.	CASSHIEAGRGSYNEQFF	TGCGCCAGCAGCCACATTGAGGCGGGAAGGGGCTCCTACAATGAGCAGTTCTTC
.	TRBV7-2	TRBJ2-3	TRBD1	CASSLETGVFGDTQYF	TGTGCCAGCAGCTTAGAGACAGGGGTTTTTGGAGATACGCAGTATTTT